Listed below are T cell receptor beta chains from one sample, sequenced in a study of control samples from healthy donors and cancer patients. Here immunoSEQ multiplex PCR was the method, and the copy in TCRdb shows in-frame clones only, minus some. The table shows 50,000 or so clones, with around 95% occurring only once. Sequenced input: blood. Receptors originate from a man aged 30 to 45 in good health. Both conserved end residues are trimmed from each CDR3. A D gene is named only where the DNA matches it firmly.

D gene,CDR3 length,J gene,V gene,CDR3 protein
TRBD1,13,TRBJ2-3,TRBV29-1,SVTRGTGGTDTQY
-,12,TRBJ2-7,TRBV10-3,AISKTPTEYEQY
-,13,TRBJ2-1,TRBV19,ASSMLPSSYNEQF
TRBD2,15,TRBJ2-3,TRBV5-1,ASSLGSSGISTDTQY
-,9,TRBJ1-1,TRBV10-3,AISADREAF
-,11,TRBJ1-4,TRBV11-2,ASVSRANEKLF
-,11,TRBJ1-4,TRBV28,ATQGTPNEKLF
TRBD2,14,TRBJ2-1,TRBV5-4,ATNPTGGSIYNEQF
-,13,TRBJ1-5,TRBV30,AWSPTVPSNQPQH
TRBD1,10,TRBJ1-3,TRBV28,ASGQGGHTIY
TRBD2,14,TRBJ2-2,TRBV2,ATRGLAGPNTGELF
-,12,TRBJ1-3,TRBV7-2,ASSLNRDGNTIY
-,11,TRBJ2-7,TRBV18,ASSPRGSYEQY
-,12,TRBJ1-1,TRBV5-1,ASSLNRAVTEAF
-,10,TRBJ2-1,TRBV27,ASSLAGNEQF
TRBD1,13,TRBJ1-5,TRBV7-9,ASSPGQGAFYPQH
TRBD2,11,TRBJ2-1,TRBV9,ASSVTSDNEQF
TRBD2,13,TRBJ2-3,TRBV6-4,ASSVTGGSTDTQY
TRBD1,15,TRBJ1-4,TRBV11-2,ASSLAPSIGTGEKLF
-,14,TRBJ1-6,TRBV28,ASSSPTGVVNSPLH
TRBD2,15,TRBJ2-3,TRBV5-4,ASSLVARRGSTDTQY
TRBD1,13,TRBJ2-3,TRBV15,ATSRRQGETDTQY
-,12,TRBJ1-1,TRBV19,ASSMGPRNTEAF